This T cell receptor beta chain was identified during a study of shared clonotypes between healthy human individuals. Libraries were prepared by immunoSEQ multiplex PCR; TCRdb keeps only in-frame clonotypes and omits some of them. This repertoire shows some 450,000 clones, 77% found once; its top ten account for 12%. V shed 5 bases and J shed 2 bases, with 15 bases lying between them. Germline V lookup: CDR1 SGHTA, CDR2 FQGTGA. The CDR3 totals 15 residues. V gene TRBV7-3 combines with J gene TRBJ2-5; D might be TRBD1 (6 bases). This TCR was recovered from a woman aged 40 to 50 in good health. Some clones in this sample may be carry-over from other donors' samples. The material sequenced was PBMCs. CDR3: CASSPQQGPQETQYF. In DNA, the CDR3 is TGTGCCAGCAGCCCACAACAGGGACCTCAAGAGACCCAGTACTTC. The full variable domain, its missing parts supplied by reference TRBV7-3 and TRBJ2-5, is GAGVSQTPSNKVTEKGKYVELRCDPISGHTALYWYRQSLGQGPEFLIYFQGTGAADDSGLPNDRFFAVRPEGSVSTLKIQRTERGDSAVYLCASSPQQGPQETQYFGPGTRLLVL.